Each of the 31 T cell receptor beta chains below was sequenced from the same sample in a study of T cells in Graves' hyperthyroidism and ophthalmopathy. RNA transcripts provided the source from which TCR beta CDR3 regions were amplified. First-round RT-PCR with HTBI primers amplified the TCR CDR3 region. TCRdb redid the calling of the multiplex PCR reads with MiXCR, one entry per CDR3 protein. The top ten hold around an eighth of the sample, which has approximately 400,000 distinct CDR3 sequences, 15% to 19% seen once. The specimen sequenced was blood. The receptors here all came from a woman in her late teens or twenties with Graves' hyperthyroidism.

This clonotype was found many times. CDR3 sequence: CASSFFPPTSGGANNEQFF. CDR3 bases: TGTGCCAGCAGTTTTTTCCCCCCGACCAGCGGGGGGGCTAACAATGAGCAGTTCTTC. V usage is TRBV6-1 and J usage is TRBJ2-1; 10 positions agree with TRBD2. The CDR3 has 19 residues. Looked up from germline, CDR1 is MNHNS and CDR2 is SASEGT. The junction had 18 bases not matched to a gene; V was cut back by 5 bases and J by 5 bases.

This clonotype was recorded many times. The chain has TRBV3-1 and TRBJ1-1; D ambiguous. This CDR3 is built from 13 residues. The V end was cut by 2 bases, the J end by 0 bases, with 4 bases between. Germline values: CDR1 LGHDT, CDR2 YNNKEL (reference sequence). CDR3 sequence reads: CASSQLVNTEAFF. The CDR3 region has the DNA TGTGCCAGCAGCCAATTGGTGAACACTGAAGCTTTCTTT.

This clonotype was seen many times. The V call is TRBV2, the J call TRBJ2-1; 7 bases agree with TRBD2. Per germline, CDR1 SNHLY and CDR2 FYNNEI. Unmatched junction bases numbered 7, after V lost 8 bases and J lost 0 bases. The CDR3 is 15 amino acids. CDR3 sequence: CASALGGSSYNEQFF. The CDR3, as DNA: TGTGCCAGCGCCCTCGGGGGGAGCTCCTACAATGAGCAGTTCTTC.

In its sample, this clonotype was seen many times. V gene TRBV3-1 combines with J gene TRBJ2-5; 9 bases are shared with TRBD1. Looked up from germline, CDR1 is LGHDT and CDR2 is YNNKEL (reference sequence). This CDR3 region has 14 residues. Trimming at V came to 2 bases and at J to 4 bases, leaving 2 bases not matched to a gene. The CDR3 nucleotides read TGTGCCAGCAGCCAAATGGACAGGGGAGAGACCCAGTACTTC. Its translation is CASSQMDRGETQYF.

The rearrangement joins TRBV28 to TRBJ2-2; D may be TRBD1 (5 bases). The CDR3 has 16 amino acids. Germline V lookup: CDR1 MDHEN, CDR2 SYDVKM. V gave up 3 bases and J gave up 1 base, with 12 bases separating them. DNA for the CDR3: TGTGCCAGCAGTTTTCGGCAGGGCAGGAACACCGGGGAGCTGTTTTTT. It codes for CASSFRQGRNTGELFF.

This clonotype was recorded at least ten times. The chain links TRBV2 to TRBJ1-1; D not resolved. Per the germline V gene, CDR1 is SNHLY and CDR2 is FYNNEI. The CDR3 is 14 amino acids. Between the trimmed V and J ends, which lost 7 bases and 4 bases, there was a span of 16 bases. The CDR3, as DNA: TGTGCCAGCAATGGCGGCAGCTGGACCACTGAAGCTTTCTTT. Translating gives CASNGGSWTTEAFF.

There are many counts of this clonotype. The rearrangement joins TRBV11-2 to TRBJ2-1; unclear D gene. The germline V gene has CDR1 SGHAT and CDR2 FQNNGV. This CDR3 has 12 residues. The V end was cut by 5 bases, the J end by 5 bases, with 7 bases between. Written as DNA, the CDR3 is TGTGCCAGCAGCCCTACCAACAATGAGCAGTTCTTC. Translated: CASSPTNNEQFF.

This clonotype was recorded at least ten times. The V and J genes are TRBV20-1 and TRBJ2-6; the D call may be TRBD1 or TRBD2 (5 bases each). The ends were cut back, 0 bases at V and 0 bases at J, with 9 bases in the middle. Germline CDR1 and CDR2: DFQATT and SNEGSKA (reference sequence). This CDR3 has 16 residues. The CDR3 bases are TGCAGTGCTAGAGATCATGGGGGCTCTGGGGCCAACGTCCTGACTTTC. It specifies CSARDHGGSGANVLTF.

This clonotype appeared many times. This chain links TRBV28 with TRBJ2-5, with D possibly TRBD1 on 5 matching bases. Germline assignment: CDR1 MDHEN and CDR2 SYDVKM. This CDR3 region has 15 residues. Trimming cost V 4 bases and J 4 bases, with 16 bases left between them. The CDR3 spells CASSSIQGFRETQYF. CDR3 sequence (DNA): TGTGCCAGCAGTTCAATTCAGGGTTTTAGAGAGACCCAGTACTTC.

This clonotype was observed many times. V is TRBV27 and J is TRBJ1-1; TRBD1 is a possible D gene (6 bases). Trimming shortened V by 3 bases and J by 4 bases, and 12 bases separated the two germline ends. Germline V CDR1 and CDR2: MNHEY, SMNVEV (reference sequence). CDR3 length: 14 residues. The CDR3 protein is CASSFSRRGTEAFF. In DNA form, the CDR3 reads TGTGCCAGCAGTTTCTCCCGCAGGGGCACTGAAGCTTTCTTT.

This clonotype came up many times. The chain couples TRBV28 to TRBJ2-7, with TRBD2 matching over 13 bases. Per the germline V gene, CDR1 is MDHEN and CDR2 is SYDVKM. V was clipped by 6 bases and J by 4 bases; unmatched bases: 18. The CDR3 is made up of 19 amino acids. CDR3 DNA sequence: TGTGCCAGCAGCACTACCGGGACTAGCGGGAAGGTGGCCCCGTACGAGCAGTACTTC. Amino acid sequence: CASSTTGTSGKVAPYEQYF.

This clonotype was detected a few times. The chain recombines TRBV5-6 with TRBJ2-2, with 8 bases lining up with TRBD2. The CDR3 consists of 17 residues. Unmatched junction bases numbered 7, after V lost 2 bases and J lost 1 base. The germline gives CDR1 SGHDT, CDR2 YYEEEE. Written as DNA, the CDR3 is TGTGCCAGCAGCTTCCGATTAGCGGGGATGAACACCGGGGAGCTGTTTTTT. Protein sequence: CASSFRLAGMNTGELFF.

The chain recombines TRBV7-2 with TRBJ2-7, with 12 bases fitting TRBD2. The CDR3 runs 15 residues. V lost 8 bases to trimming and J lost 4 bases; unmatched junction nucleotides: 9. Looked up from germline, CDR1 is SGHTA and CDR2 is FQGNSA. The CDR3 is CASREASGGVYEQYF. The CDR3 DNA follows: TGTGCCAGCCGCGAGGCTAGCGGGGGGGTTTACGAGCAGTACTTC.

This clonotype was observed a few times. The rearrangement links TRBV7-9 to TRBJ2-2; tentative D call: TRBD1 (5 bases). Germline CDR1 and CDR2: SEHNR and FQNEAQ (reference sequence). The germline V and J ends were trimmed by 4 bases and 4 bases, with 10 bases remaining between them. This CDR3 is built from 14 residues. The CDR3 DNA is TGTGCCAGCAGCTCCACAGGATCCACCGGGGAGCTGTTTTTT. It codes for CASSSTGSTGELFF.

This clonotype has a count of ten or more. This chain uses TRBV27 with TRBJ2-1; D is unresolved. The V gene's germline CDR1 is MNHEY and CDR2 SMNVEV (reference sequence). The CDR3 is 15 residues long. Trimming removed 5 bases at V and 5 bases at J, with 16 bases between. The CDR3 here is CASSTLSRTNNEQFF. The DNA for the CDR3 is TGTGCCAGCAGTACTCTATCAAGAACTAACAATGAGCAGTTCTTC.

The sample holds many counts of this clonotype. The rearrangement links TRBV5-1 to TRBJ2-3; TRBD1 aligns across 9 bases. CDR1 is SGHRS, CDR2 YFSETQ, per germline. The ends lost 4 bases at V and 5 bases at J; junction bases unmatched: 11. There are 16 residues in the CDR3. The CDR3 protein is CASSLGQGPLGDTQYF. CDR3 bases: TGCGCCAGCAGCCTGGGACAGGGCCCCCTGGGAGATACGCAGTATTTT.

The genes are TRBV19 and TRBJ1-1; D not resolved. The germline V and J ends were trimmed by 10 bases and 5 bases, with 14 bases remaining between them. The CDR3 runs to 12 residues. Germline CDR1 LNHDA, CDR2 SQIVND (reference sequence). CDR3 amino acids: CATLDHGTEAFF. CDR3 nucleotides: TGTGCCACCCTGGACCACGGGACTGAAGCTTTCTTT.

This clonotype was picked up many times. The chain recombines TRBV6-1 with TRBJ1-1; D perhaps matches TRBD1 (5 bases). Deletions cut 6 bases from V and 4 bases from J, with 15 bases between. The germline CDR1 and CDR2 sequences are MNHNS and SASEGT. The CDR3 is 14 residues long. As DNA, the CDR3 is TGTGCCAGCAGCCCCACCCCTGGGGGCACTGAAGCTTTCTTT. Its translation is CASSPTPGGTEAFF.

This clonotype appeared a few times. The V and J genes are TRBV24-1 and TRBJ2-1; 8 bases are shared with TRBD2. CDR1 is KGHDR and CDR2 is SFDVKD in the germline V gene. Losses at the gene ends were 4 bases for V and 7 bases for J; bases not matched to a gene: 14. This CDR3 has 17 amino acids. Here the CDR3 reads CATSDGGAGRAKNEQFF. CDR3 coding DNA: TGTGCCACCAGTGACGGCGGGGCCGGGAGGGCCAAGAATGAGCAGTTCTTC.

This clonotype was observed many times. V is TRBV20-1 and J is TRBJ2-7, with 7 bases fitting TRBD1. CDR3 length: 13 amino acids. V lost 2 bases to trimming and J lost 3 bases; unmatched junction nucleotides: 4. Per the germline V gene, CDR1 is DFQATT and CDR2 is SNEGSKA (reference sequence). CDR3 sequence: CSARKQGIYEQYF. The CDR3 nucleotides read TGCAGTGCTAGAAAACAGGGGATCTACGAGCAGTACTTC.

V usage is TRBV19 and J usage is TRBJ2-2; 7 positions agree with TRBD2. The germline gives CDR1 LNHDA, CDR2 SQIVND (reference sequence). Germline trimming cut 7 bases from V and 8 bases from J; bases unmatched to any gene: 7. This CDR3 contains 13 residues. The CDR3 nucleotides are TGTGCCAGTAAGGAGCGGGGAGGAGGGGAGCTGTTTTTT. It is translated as CASKERGGGELFF.

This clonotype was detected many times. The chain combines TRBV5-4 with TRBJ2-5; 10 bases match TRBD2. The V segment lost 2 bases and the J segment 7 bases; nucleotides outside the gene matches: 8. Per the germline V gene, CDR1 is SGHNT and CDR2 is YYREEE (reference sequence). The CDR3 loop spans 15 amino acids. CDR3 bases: TGTGCCAGCAGCTTAAGGCTAGCGGGGGTTGGGACCCAGTACTTC. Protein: CASSLRLAGVGTQYF. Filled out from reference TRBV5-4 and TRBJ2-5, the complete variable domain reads ETGVTQSPTHLIKTRGQQVTLRCSSQSGHNTVSWYQQALGQGPQFIFQYYREEENGRGNFPPRFSGLQFPNYSSELNVNALELDDSALYLCASSLRLAGVGTQYFGPGTRLLVL.

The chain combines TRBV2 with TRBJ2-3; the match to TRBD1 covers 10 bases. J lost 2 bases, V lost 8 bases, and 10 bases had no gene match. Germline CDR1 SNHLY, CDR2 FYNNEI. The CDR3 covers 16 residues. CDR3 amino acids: CASLRDRGRITDTQYF. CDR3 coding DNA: TGTGCCAGCCTCCGCGACAGGGGGCGCATCACAGATACGCAGTATTTT.

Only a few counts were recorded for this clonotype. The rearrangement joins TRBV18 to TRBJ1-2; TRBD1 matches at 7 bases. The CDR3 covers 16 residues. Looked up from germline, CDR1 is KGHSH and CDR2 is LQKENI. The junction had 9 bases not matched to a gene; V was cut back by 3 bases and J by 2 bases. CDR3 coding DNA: TGTGCCAGCTCACCGGCGATGACAGGGATCAACTATGGCTACACCTTC. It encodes CASSPAMTGINYGYTF. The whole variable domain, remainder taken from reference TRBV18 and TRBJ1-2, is NAGVMQNPRHLVRRRGQEARLRCSPMKGHSHVYWYRQLPEEGLKFMVYLQKENIIDESGMPKERFSAEFPKEGPSILRIQQVVRGDSAAYFCASSPAMTGINYGYTFGSGTRLTVV.

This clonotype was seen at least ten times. The CDR3 region is CASSLGLAGIRYEQYF. CDR3 in DNA: TGTGCCAGCAGCTTAGGACTAGCGGGGATACGGTACGAGCAGTACTTC. The chain carries TRBV11-2 and TRBJ2-7; 11 bases are shared with TRBD2. Germline-derived CDR1 and CDR2 are SGHAT and FQNNGV. V shed 1 base and J 4 bases; nucleotides not matched to a gene: 6. This CDR3 region has 16 residues.

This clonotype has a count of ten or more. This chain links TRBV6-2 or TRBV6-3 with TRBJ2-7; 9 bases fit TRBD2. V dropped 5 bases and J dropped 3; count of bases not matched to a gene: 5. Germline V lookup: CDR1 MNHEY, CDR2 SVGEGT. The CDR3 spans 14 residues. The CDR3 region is CASSLAGLNYEQYF. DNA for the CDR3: TGTGCCAGCAGTCTAGCGGGGTTAAACTACGAGCAGTACTTC.

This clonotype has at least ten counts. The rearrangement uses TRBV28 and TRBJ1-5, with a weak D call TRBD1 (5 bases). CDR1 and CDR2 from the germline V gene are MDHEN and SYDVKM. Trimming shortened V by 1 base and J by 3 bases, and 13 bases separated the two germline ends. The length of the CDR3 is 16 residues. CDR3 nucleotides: TGTGCCAGCAGTTTATCCCGGAGGGGATTCAATCAGCCCCAGCATTTT. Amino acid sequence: CASSLSRRGFNQPQHF.

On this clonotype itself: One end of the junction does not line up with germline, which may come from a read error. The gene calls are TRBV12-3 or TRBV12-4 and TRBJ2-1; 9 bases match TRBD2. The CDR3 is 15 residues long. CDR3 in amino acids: CVSSTGLASYNEQFF. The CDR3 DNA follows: TGTGTCAGCAGCACGGGACTAGCTTCCTACAATGAGCAGTTCTTC.

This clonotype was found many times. The chain's CDR3 is CSVGQKVPSGRGDTQYF. The CDR3 DNA reads TGCAGCGTTGGTCAGAAGGTCCCTAGCGGGAGAGGAGATACGCAGTATTTT. This chain connects TRBV29-1 to TRBJ2-3, with 10 bases matching TRBD2. Germline-derived CDR1 and CDR2 are SQVTM and ANQGSEA. The length of the CDR3 is 17 residues. With V trimmed by 4 bases and J by 5 bases, 15 bases remained unmatched.

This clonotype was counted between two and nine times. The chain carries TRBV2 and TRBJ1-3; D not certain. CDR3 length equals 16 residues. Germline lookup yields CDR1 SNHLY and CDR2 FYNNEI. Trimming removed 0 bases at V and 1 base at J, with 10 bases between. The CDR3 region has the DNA TGTGCCAGCAGTGAAGCCACAGCGGGTTCTGGAAACACCATATATTTT. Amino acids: CASSEATAGSGNTIYF.

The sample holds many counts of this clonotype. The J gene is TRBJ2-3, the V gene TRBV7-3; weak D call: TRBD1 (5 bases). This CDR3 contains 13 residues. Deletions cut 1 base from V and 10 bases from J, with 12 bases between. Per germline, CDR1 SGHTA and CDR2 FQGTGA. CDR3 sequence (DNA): TGTGCCAGCAGCTTAAGAGGCAGGGCACCGCAGTATTTT. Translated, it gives CASSLRGRAPQYF.